This TCR beta chain was found in a study of cytomegalovirus exposure and HLA in healthy donors. With respect to this clone: The antigen remains undetermined.

Vbeta (60) and Jbeta (13) primers were used in the PCR. The method was immunoSEQ multiplex PCR; TCRdb's version includes in-frame clones alone and lacks a portion of them. The sample holds fewer than 130,000 clones; around 85% are singletons and the top ten take roughly 6.2%. Findings of the study overall: The investigators catalogued 164 TCR beta chains as cytomegalovirus-associated.

Input material: PBMCs. This TCR came from a young man in good health and CMV-seropositive.

Here the CDR3 reads CASSLQGNSNQPQHF. CDR3 in DNA: TGTGCCAGCAGCTTACAGGGGAATAGCAATCAGCCCCAGCATTTT. The chain has TRBV7-2 and TRBJ1-5; possibly TRBD1 for D (6 bases). The CDR3 consists of 15 residues. CDR1 and CDR2 (germline): SGHTA, FQGNSA. V lost 2 bases to trimming and J lost 0 bases, with 8 bases between them. Using reference TRBV7-2 and TRBJ1-5 for the parts outside the CDR3, the full variable domain is GAGVSQSPSNKVTEKGKDVELRCDPISGHTALYWYRQSLGQGLEFLIYFQGNSAPDKSGLPSDRFSAERTGGSVSTLTIQRTQQEDSAVYLCASSLQGNSNQPQHFGDGTRLSIL.